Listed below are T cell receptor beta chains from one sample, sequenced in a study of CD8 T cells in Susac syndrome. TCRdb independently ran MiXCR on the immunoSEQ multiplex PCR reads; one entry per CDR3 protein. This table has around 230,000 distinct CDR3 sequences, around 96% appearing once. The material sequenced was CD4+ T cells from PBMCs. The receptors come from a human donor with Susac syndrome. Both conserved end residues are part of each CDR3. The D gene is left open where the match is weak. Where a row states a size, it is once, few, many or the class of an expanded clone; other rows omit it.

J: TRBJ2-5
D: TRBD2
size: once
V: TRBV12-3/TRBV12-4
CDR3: CASSPPWLAGSKETQYF
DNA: TGTGCCAGCAGTCCACCTTGGCTAGCGGGGTCCAAAGAGACCCAGTACTTC

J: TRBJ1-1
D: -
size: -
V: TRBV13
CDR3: CASSKGGISGTEAFF
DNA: TGTGCCAGCAGCAAAGGCGGAATAAGCGGTACTGAAGCTTTCTTT

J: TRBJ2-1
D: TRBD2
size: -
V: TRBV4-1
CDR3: CASRQTTSRFNEQFF
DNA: TGCGCCAGCAGGCAGACGACTAGCAGGTTCAATGAGCAGTTCTTC

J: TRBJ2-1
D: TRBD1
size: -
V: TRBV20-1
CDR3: CSARLRQGGIFNEQFF
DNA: TGCAGTGCTAGACTCCGACAGGGGGGAATTTTCAATGAGCAGTTCTTC

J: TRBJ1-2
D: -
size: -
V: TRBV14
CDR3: CASRRTSVGADGYTF
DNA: TGTGCCAGCAGACGAACGTCGGTGGGGGCCGATGGCTACACCTTC

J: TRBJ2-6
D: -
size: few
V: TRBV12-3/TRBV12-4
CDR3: CASSFAGANVLTF
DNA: TGTGCCAGCAGTTTTGCTGGGGCCAACGTCCTGACTTTC

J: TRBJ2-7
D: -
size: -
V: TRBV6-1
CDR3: CASSVGGPRPTYEQYF
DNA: TGTGCCAGCAGTGTCGGAGGGCCACGACCTACCTACGAGCAGTACTTC

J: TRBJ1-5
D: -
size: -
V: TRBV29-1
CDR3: CSALTGDQPQHF
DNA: TGCAGCGCCCTGACTGGGGATCAGCCCCAGCATTTT

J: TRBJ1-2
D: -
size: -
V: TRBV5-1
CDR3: CASRLDEGYGYTF
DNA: TGCGCCAGCAGATTAGATGAAGGTTATGGCTACACCTTC

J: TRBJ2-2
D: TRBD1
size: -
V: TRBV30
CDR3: CAFRQGSTGELFF
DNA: TGTGCCTTTCGACAGGGGAGCACCGGGGAGCTGTTTTTT

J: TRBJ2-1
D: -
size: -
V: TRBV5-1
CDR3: CASSLREGKNEQFF
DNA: TGCGCCAGCAGCTTGCGAGAGGGTAAAAATGAGCAGTTCTTC

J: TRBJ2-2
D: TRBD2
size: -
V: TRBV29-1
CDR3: CSVEPLAGGGELFF
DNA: TGCAGCGTTGAGCCCCTAGCGGGAGGCGGGGAGCTGTTTTTT

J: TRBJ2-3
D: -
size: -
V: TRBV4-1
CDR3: CASSHESGKVPDTQYF
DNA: TGCGCCAGCAGCCATGAGAGCGGAAAAGTCCCAGATACGCAGTATTTT

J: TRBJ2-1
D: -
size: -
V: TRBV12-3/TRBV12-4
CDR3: CASSLPLEGEQFF
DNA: TGTGCCAGCAGTCTTCCCCTAGAGGGTGAGCAGTTCTTC

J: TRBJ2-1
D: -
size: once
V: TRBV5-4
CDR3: CASIQRGDYTYNEQFF
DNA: TGTGCCAGCATCCAACGGGGAGACTATACCTACAATGAGCAGTTCTTC

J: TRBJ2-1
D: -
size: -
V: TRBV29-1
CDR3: CSVREDRYNEQFF
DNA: TGCAGCGTTAGAGAAGACAGATACAATGAGCAGTTCTTC

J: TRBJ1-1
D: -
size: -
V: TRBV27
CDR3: CASSLSKLTDTEAFF
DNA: TGTGCCAGCAGTTTATCGAAACTGACGGACACTGAAGCTTTCTTT

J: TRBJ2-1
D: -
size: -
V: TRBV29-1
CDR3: CSVERGVSYNEQFF
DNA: TGCAGCGTCGAAAGGGGGGTCTCCTACAATGAGCAGTTCTTC

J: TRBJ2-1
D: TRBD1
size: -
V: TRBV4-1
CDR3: CASSQGQWYNEQFF
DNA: TGCGCCAGCAGCCAGGGACAGTGGTACAATGAGCAGTTCTTC

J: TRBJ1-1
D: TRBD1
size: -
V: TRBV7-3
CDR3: CASSSRTGGADGAFF
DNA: TGTGCCAGCAGCTCTCGGACAGGGGGCGCAGACGGCGCTTTCTTT

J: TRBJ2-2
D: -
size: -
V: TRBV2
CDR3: CASSVVSRGELFF
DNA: TGTGCCAGCAGTGTAGTATCTCGCGGGGAGCTGTTTTTT

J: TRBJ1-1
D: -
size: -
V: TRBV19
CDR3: CASSGEVFFPREAFF
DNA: TGTGCCAGTAGCGGGGAGGTGTTTTTTCCTCGGGAAGCTTTCTTT

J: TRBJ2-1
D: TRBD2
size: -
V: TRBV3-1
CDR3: CASSAPFGGGYNEQFF
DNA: TGTGCCAGCAGCGCTCCTTTTGGGGGAGGGTACAATGAGCAGTTCTTC

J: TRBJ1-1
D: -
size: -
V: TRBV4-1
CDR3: CASSQPTGNTEAFF
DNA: TGCGCCAGCAGCCAACCTACAGGGAACACTGAAGCTTTCTTT

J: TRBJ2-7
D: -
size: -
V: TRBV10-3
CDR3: CAISMMDSYEQYF
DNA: TGTGCCATCTCCATGATGGATTCATACGAGCAGTACTTC

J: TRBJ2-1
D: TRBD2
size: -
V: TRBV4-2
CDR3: CASSQDKASGNEQFF
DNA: TGTGCCAGCAGCCAAGATAAGGCTAGCGGCAATGAGCAGTTCTTC

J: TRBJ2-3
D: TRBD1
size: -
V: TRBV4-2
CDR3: CASSQDLKTGGSDTQYF
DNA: TGTGCCAGCAGCCAAGATCTCAAGACAGGGGGGTCAGATACGCAGTATTTT

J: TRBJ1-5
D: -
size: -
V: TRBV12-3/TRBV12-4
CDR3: CASSPANPSQPQHF
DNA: TGTGCCAGCAGCCCCGCGAACCCCAGTCAGCCCCAGCATTTT

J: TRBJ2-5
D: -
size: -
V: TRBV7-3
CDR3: CASSLSPRDGTKETQYF
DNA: TGTGCCAGCAGCTTAAGCCCCCGGGACGGTACCAAAGAGACCCAGTACTTC

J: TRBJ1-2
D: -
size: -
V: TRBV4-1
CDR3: CASSQVDGANYGYTF
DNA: TGCGCCAGCAGCCAAGTGGACGGAGCTAACTATGGCTACACCTTC

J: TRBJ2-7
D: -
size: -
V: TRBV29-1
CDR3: CSAGDSYEQYF
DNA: TGCAGCGCTGGCGACTCCTACGAGCAGTACTTC

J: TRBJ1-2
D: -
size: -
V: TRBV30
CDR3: CAWSDVGYTF
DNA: TGTGCCTGGAGTGACGTTGGCTACACCTTC

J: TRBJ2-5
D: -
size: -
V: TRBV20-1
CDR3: CSARTSSRQETQYF
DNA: TGCAGTGCTAGAACTAGCAGCCGTCAAGAGACCCAGTACTTC

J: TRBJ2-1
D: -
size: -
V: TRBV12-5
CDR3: CASGFRYNEQFF
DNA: TGTGCTAGTGGTTTTCGCTACAATGAGCAGTTCTTC

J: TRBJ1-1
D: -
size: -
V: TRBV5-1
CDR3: CASSLDSAIEAEAFF
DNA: TGCGCCAGCAGCTTGGATTCAGCAATAGAAGCTGAAGCTTTCTTT

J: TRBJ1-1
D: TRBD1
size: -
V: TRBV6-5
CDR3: CASSLGDSRTTEAFF
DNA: TGTGCCAGCAGTTTGGGGGACAGCCGAACCACTGAAGCTTTCTTT

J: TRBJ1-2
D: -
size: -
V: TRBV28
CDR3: CASSLQTGIYGYTF
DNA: TGTGCCAGCAGTTTGCAGACAGGAATATATGGCTACACCTTC

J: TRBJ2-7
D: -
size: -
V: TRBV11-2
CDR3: CASRLGLANEQYF
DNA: TGTGCCAGCAGGTTAGGTCTGGCGAACGAGCAGTACTTC

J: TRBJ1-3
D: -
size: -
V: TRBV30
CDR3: CAWAGAWSGNTIYF
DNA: TGTGCCTGGGCAGGGGCTTGGTCTGGAAACACCATATATTTT

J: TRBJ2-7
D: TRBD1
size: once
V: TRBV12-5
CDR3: CASGLVLGRQGRYEQYF
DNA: TGTGCTAGTGGTTTGGTCTTGGGCCGACAGGGGCGCTACGAGCAGTACTTC

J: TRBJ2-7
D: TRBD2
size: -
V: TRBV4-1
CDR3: CASSQPVAGRTYEQYF
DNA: TGCGCCAGCAGCCAACCCGTAGCGGGGCGAACCTACGAGCAGTACTTC

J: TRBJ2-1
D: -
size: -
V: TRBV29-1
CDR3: CSVEGAGNEQFF
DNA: TGCAGCGTTGAAGGGGCAGGCAATGAGCAGTTCTTC

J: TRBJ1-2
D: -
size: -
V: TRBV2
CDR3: CASSDLRVSGYTF
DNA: TGTGCCAGCAGTGATTTGAGGGTTTCTGGCTACACCTTC

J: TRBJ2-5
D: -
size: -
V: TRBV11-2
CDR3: CASSLREATQYF
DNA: TGTGCCAGCAGCTTGAGGGAGGCGACCCAGTACTTC

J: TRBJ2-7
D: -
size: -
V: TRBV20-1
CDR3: CSVGGEQYF
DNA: TGCAGTGTAGGGGGCGAGCAGTACTTC

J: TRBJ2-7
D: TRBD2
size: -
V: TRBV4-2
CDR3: CASSQIPSGTYEQYF
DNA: TGTGCCAGCAGCCAAATTCCTAGCGGCACCTACGAGCAGTACTTC

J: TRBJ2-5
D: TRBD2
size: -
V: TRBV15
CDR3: CATSAAGARETQYF
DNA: TGTGCCACCAGTGCGGCGGGAGCTAGGGAGACCCAGTACTTC